This note documents a single TCR beta chain sequence. Its antigen is unknown. PCR used 60 Vbeta primers and 13 Jbeta primers. Sequenced by immunoSEQ multiplex PCR; TCRdb stores in-frame clones only, minus some. The table lists around 100,000 clones, about 80% of them singletons. This entry belongs to a study of cytomegalovirus exposure and HLA in healthy donors. Overall study results and limits: Fewer than 200 TCR beta chains were listed as cytomegalovirus-associated.

V shed 6 bases and J shed 3 bases, with 11 bases lying between them. CDR3 size: 13 residues. Germline V gives CDR1 KGHSH, CDR2 LQKENI. Regarding donors, all were healthy bone marrow donors. The TCR originated in a woman aged 40 to 50 in good health and CMV-seronegative. Sequenced: PBMCs. This chain links TRBV18 with TRBJ2-5; tentative D call: TRBD2 (5 bases). As DNA, the CDR3 is TGTGCCAGCTCCCGGACTGAAGAAGAGACCCAGTACTTC. It specifies CASSRTEEETQYF.